Listed below are T cell receptor beta chains from one sample, sequenced in a study of T cell responses to AZD1222 COVID-19 vaccine. Sequencing was performed with immunoSEQ multiplex PCR; in TCRdb, only in-frame clones are kept and a portion is missing. The repertoire includes approximately 150,000 clones, about 90% of them detected once, and 2.5% to 3.5% sits in the top ten. Here the sequenced sample was peripheral blood, taken on day 0 of AZD1222 vaccination. Receptor source: an adult in good health. The CDR3 runs from the conserved cysteine through the conserved F or W. The D gene is left open where the match is weak. Clone size is shown for a subset of rows, as once, few, many or a class of expanded clone.

abundance | j_gene | d_gene | v_gene | CDR3aa | CDR3nt
- | TRBJ2-7 | - | TRBV4-2 | CASSQETRGRSYEQYF | TGTGCCAGCAGCCAAGAAACAAGAGGGAGGTCCTACGAGCAGTACTTC
- | TRBJ2-1 | TRBD1 | TRBV5-1 | CASSLTGVKHNEQFF | TGCGCCAGCAGCTTGACAGGGGTGAAGCACAATGAGCAGTTCTTC
- | TRBJ1-1 | - | TRBV29-1 | CSVSGAEAFF | TGCAGCGTTTCGGGAGCTGAAGCTTTCTTT
- | TRBJ1-1 | TRBD1 | TRBV6-5 | CASRGTGRAFF | TGTGCCAGCAGGGGGACAGGGAGGGCTTTCTTT
- | TRBJ1-3 | TRBD1 | TRBV5-3 | CARSFGQQGSGNTIYF | TGTGCCAGAAGCTTCGGACAACAGGGGTCTGGAAACACCATATATTTT
- | TRBJ1-1 | - | TRBV5-6 | CASSLLTGGGYTEAFF | TGTGCCAGCAGCTTGTTGACAGGAGGAGGTTACACTGAAGCTTTCTTT
- | TRBJ2-7 | TRBD1 | TRBV2 | CASSLAGGPSFEQYF | TGTGCCAGCAGTCTCGCAGGGGGACCCTCTTTCGAGCAGTACTTC
- | TRBJ2-5 | - | TRBV6-4 | CASSQDKGQETQYF | TGTGCCAGCAGCCAGGACAAGGGGCAAGAGACCCAGTACTTC
- | TRBJ1-1 | - | TRBV7-2 | CASSLQTALNTEAFF | TGTGCCAGCAGCTTACAAACAGCTCTGAACACTGAAGCTTTCTTT
once | TRBJ2-3 | - | TRBV7-9 | CASSFGAVTDTQYF | TGTGCCAGCAGCTTCGGTGCGGTTACAGATACGCAGTATTTT
- | TRBJ2-5 | - | TRBV7-2 | CASSFRGETQYF | TGTGCCAGCAGCTTCCGAGGGGAGACCCAGTACTTC
- | TRBJ2-1 | - | TRBV7-6 | CASSLAWGALSEQFF | TGTGCCAGCAGCTTAGCGTGGGGGGCCTTAAGTGAGCAGTTCTTC
- | TRBJ2-1 | TRBD1 | TRBV28 | CASSFPIGQGRGEQFF | TGTGCCAGCAGTTTCCCAATCGGACAGGGAAGGGGGGAGCAGTTCTTC
- | TRBJ2-3 | TRBD2 | TRBV7-2 | CASSLVAGGGPDTQYF | TGTGCCAGCAGCTTAGTCGCGGGAGGGGGACCAGATACGCAGTATTTT
- | TRBJ1-1 | - | TRBV12-2 | CASRPRTGRTEAFF | TGTGCAAGTCGCCCTCGGACAGGGAGAACTGAAGCTTTCTTT
- | TRBJ1-5 | - | TRBV6-7 | CASSTRLNSNNQPQHF | TGTGCCAGCAGTACCCGCCTTAACAGTAACAATCAGCCCCAGCATTTT
- | TRBJ2-7 | TRBD1 | TRBV29-1 | CSVNRGAYEQYF | TGCAGCGTTAACAGGGGAGCCTACGAGCAGTACTTC
once | TRBJ1-5 | - | TRBV5-8 | CASSRLETGTRNQPQHF | TGTGCCAGCAGCCGGTTAGAGACTGGGACACGCAATCAGCCCCAGCATTTT
few | TRBJ2-7 | - | TRBV4-2 | CASSQDIASYEQYF | TGTGCCAGCAGCCAAGATATAGCTTCCTACGAGCAGTACTTC
- | TRBJ1-1 | - | TRBV19 | CASSAVRGMNTEAFF | TGTGCCAGTTCCGCCGTTCGGGGGATGAACACTGAAGCTTTCTTT
- | TRBJ1-2 | - | TRBV6-4 | CASSDSAFGRGYTF | TGTGCCAGCAGTGACTCGGCTTTTGGAAGAGGCTACACCTTC
- | TRBJ1-3 | - | TRBV19 | CASSTDAGNTIYF | TGTGCCAGTAGTACGGACGCTGGAAACACCATATATTTT
once | TRBJ2-7 | TRBD2 | TRBV28 | CASRGQLGTSGRDSYEQYF | TGTGCCAGCAGAGGACAGTTAGGGACTAGCGGGAGGGACTCCTACGAGCAGTACTTC